This T cell receptor (beta chain) was captured by sequencing in a study of blood T cell repertoires in COVID-19. Study-level background: Sources were T cells, B-cell-depleted T cells, or PBMCs; the material itself was cDNA or gDNA.

Under the authors' procedure: Estimates of nucleated cell counts were drawn from the amplification of reference gene primers. Generated by immunoSEQ multiplex PCR, the TCRdb table keeps only in-frame clones and is missing some. Clone size and the V and J calls come from that table; the DNA yielded D and trimming. The table has hundreds of thousands of clones, 75% to 90% seen once; the top ten hold approximately 1.2%. Living in 24 US areas, the participants were between roughly 18 and 90 years of age. Cohort assignment relied on participant-reported clinical history. J gave up 5 bases and V 2 bases, and 2 bases lay outside the gene matches. CDR3 size: 14 residues. Germline V gene data show CDR1 as MNHNS and CDR2 as SASEGT.

The sequencing sample was made of PBMCs or T cells enriched from blood (not recorded which). The clonotype comes from a man aged 25-45 years who had recovered from COVID-19. V and J are TRBV6-1 and TRBJ1-1; 10 nucleotides line up with TRBD1. CDR3 amino acids: CASSELDRGTEAFF. The CDR3 DNA sequence: TGTGCCAGCAGTGAATTGGACAGGGGGACTGAAGCTTTCTTT.